This TCR beta chain was sequenced during a study of beta chain features in type 1 diabetes. Study-wide context: There was similarity between patients and healthy donors in age, gender and cell yields.

A note on this clone: Its antigen is currently unknown.

All of the isolated RNA was reverse transcribed, so expressed TCRB transcripts were sequenced. Naive, central memory and regulatory T cell samples yielded around 3.3 million reads on average. Libraries were prepared by immunoSEQ multiplex PCR; TCRdb keeps only in-frame clonotypes and omits some of them. The table includes approximately 260,000 clones, around 22% detected once. Study-wide results and limits: Shorter TCRB CDR3s, moderately but significantly so, were found in Type 1 diabetes patients in all four CD4+ subsets.

J was trimmed by 8 bases and V by 4 bases; bases with no gene match: 6. The CDR3 is made up of 13 amino acids. The germline CDR1 and CDR2 sequences are MNHEY and SVGAGI. Researchers reported sorting CD4+ naive, central memory, regulatory and stem cell-like memory cells via CD45RO/CCR7/CD25/CD127/CD95/CD27. Populations obtained by sorting all exceeded 95% purity. The receptor was isolated from a woman aged 25 to 39 with type 1 diabetes. Source material: naive CD4+ T cells from blood. The chain is built from TRBV6-5 and TRBJ1-2; 8 bases align to TRBD1. CDR3 residues: CASSFQGAGGYTF. CDR3 coding DNA: TGTGCCAGCAGTTTCCAGGGGGCGGGAGGCTACACCTTC.